This TCR beta chain was sequenced during a study of CD8+ T cells in alopecia areata. General study points: It was lesional scalp, especially alopecia totalis/universalis, that showed higher clonality than normal scalp. Scalp repertoires also include resident alphabeta T cells from normal skin. Patients shared TCRs less clearly than mice did, possibly for HLA-related reasons.

Extraction and reverse transcription of RNA yielded cDNA as the sequencing template. The method was immunoSEQ multiplex PCR; TCRdb's version includes in-frame clones alone and lacks a portion of them. The table includes about 200,000 clones, 56% detected once. The germline V gene has CDR1 MDHEN and CDR2 SYDVKM. The CDR3 runs 15 residues. V lost 6 bases and J lost 2; bases outside the gene matches: 5. This clone was counted between two and nine times. Antigen unknown. Sorted populations comprised CD4+ and CD8+ T cells obtained from PBMCs. The genes are TRBV28 and TRBJ2-7, with TRBD2 matching over 12 bases. The source is a human donor in good health. The source material was CD8+ T cells sorted from blood. The CDR3 is CASSWGLAGTYEQYF. The CDR3 bases are TGTGCCAGCAGCTGGGGACTAGCGGGCACCTACGAGCAGTACTTC. The full variable domain, in which reference TRBV28 and TRBJ2-7 provide the parts outside the CDR3, is DVKVTQSSRYLVKRTGEKVFLECVQDMDHENMFWYRQDPGLGLRLIYFSYDVKMKEKGDIPEGYSVSREKKERFSLILESASTNQTSMYLCASSWGLAGTYEQYFGPGTRLTVT.